This T cell receptor (beta chain) emerged from a study of T cell responses to AZD1222 COVID-19 vaccine. On this clone itself: Its antigen is unidentified.

Here immunoSEQ multiplex PCR was the method, and the copy in TCRdb shows in-frame clones only, minus some. The sample carries under 200,000 clones, approximately 94% recorded once. Findings and limits, study-wide: Repertoire sampling occurred only after the peak T cell response. Spike-specific TCR breadth and depth went up after people got two AZD1222 doses. Donors were chiefly white British, with a greater number of females, and clonal diversity was perhaps underestimated.

This CDR3 spans 17 amino acids. Germline V gene sequence: CDR1 ENHRY, CDR2 SYGVKD. The ends lost 3 bases at V and 9 bases at J; junction bases unmatched: 19. The TCR comes from an adult who received the MenACWY meningococcal vaccine as a control. The gene calls are TRBV10-3 and TRBJ2-7, with 8 bases fitting TRBD1. Material: peripheral blood, obtained 28 days after the second dose of the MenACWY control vaccine. The CDR3 nucleotides are TGTGCCATCAGTGACCCGGGCCAGGGGGCGAAGCCTGAGGGGCAGTACTTC. Translation: CAISDPGQGAKPEGQYF.